Listed here are 30 T cell receptor beta chains from one sample, sequenced in a study of blood T cell repertoires in COVID-19. This table comes from immunoSEQ multiplex PCR, and its TCRdb copy is limited to in-frame clones, with some not included. The table shows about 320,000 clones, with approximately 85% occurring only once. Material: peripheral blood. The source of these receptors is a woman between 45 and 65 years old with acute or convalescent COVID-19.

J is TRBJ2-3 and V is TRBV30; 10 bases map to TRBD1. The V and J ends lost 2 bases and 3 bases, in that order; junction bases with no gene match: 2. From germline, CDR1 is GTSNPN and CDR2 SVGIG (reference sequence). The CDR3 spans 14 residues. Written as DNA, the CDR3 is TGTGCCTGGAGTCCGGGACAGGGGACAGATACGCAGTATTTT. Protein product: CAWSPGQGTDTQYF.

This clone was seen only a few times. V and J are TRBV4-1 and TRBJ2-7, with D uncertain. This CDR3 region has 13 residues. CDR1 is MGHRA and CDR2 is YSYEKL in the germline V gene. V gave up 0 bases and J gave up 4 bases, with 7 bases separating them. CDR3 DNA: TGCGCCAGCAGCCAAGAGTACAGTTACGAGCAGTACTTC. This gives the protein CASSQEYSYEQYF.

The chain employs TRBV7-3 and TRBJ2-1; TRBD2 agrees at 15 bases. Germline loops: CDR1 SGHTA, CDR2 FQGTGA. Trimming cost V 2 bases and J 9 bases; bases outside gene matches: 11. The CDR3 is made up of 18 amino acids. The CDR3 reads CASSLAVPGLAGGREQFF. The CDR3 bases are TGTGCCAGCAGCTTAGCGGTACCGGGACTAGCGGGAGGCCGTGAGCAGTTCTTC.

This rearrangement joins TRBV7-2 to TRBJ1-5; tentatively, D is TRBD1 (5 bases). Germline CDR1 is SGHTA and CDR2 is FQGNSA. The CDR3 loop spans 14 amino acids. Trimming left V 5 bases short and J 0 bases short, with 8 bases between. CDR3 bases: TGTGCCAGCAGCCGTGACAGTAGCAATCAGCCCCAGCATTTT. Residues: CASSRDSSNQPQHF.

The chain couples TRBV27 to TRBJ1-2; TRBD1 is a possible D gene (5 bases). Germline assignment: CDR1 MNHEY and CDR2 SMNVEV (reference sequence). The CDR3 contains 14 residues. V lost 3 bases, J lost 4 bases, and 12 bases lay in between. The CDR3 sequence is CASSFLGGVYGYTF. The DNA of the CDR3 is TGTGCCAGCAGTTTCCTGGGGGGGGTCTATGGCTACACCTTC.

V usage is TRBV5-1 and J usage is TRBJ1-5; TRBD1 matches 7 bases. Germline lookup yields CDR1 SGHRS and CDR2 YFSETQ. The CDR3 has 14 residues. Trimming at V came to 2 bases and at J to 9 bases, leaving 8 bases not matched to a gene. The CDR3 loop reads CASSFGQVGGPQHF. For the CDR3, the DNA is TGCGCCAGCAGCTTTGGACAGGTCGGAGGGCCCCAGCATTTT.

The chain links TRBV6-2 or TRBV6-3 to TRBJ2-7, with 8 bases that match TRBD1. The germline V gene has CDR1 MNHEY and CDR2 SVGEGT. Trimming removed 2 bases from V and 11 bases from J; junction bases left unmatched: 8. The CDR3 is 13 residues long. CDR3 in DNA: TGTGCCAGCAGTTACGCTGGGACAGGATCTAAGTACTTC. Protein product: CASSYAGTGSKYF.

The genes are TRBV19 and TRBJ2-1; D remains ambiguous. The germline V gene encodes CDR1 LNHDA and CDR2 SQIVND (reference sequence). There are 10 residues in the CDR3. Trimming left V 8 bases short and J 10 bases short, with 9 bases between. The CDR3 nucleotides read TGTGCCAGTGGCCGTCAGGAGCAGTTCTTC. Its protein product is CASGRQEQFF.

The chain is built from TRBV6-2 or TRBV6-3 and TRBJ2-5; the D gene is possibly TRBD2 (5 bases). V shed 1 base and J shed 3 bases, with 15 bases lying between them. Germline CDR1 MNHEY, CDR2 SVGEGT. The CDR3 runs 16 residues. Here the CDR3 DNA reads TGTGCCAGCAGTTACTGGAGCGGCAGTGGGAAAGAGACCCAGTACTTC. Amino acid sequence: CASSYWSGSGKETQYF.

The chain recombines TRBV19 with TRBJ2-1; 13 nucleotides match TRBD2. Trimming at V came to 3 bases and at J to 9 bases, leaving 2 bases not matched to a gene. This CDR3 has 14 residues. Germline V CDR1 and CDR2: LNHDA, SQIVND (reference sequence). CDR3 bases: TGTGCCAGTAGTATTGGACTAGCGGGAGCTGAGCAGTTCTTC. It encodes CASSIGLAGAEQFF.

The rearrangement joins TRBV10-1 to TRBJ1-2, with TRBD1 matching over 7 bases. V dropped 4 bases and J dropped 5; count of bases not matched to a gene: 7. The V gene's germline CDR1 is WNHNN and CDR2 SYGVQD (reference sequence). The CDR3 loop spans 14 amino acids. The CDR3 region is CASSVRTGIYGYTF. For the CDR3, the DNA is TGCGCCAGCAGTGTAAGGACAGGAATATATGGCTACACCTTC.

This clone has a handful of counts. V gene TRBV30 combines with J gene TRBJ2-7, with 8 bases matching TRBD2. Per the germline V gene, CDR1 is GTSNPN and CDR2 is SVGIG (reference sequence). The CDR3 has 18 residues. The junction had 20 bases not matched to a gene; V was cut back by 0 bases and J by 7 bases. CDR3 loop: CAWSVNPSTSGYTTEQYF. CDR3 nucleotides: TGTGCCTGGAGTGTAAACCCCTCTACTAGCGGCTACACTACGGAGCAGTACTTC.

The CDR3: CASSLGGRGARYGYTF. DNA of the CDR3: TGTGCCAGCAGCCTCGGGGGGAGGGGAGCGCGGTATGGCTACACCTTC. V usage is TRBV7-9 and J usage is TRBJ1-2; TRBD1 is a possible D gene (5 bases). Germline CDR1 SEHNR, CDR2 FQNEAQ (reference sequence). V was pared by 5 bases and J by 5 bases, with 21 bases between. The CDR3 runs 16 residues.

The chain carries TRBV18 and TRBJ2-7, with 7 bases fitting TRBD1. This CDR3 contains 15 residues. Germline V gene lookup returns CDR1 KGHSH and CDR2 LQKENI. Losses at the gene ends were 8 bases for V and 5 bases for J; bases not matched to a gene: 15. The CDR3, as DNA: TGTGCCAGCGCGGTCTCTCGGGACAGAGTCCACGAGCAGTACTTC. This gives the protein CASAVSRDRVHEQYF.

This chain joins TRBV11-3 and TRBJ2-3, with D perhaps matching TRBD2 (5 bases). The V end was cut by 5 bases, the J end by 0 bases, with 9 bases between. In germline, CDR1 is SGHNT, CDR2 YENEEA. The CDR3 is made up of 14 amino acids. The CDR3 DNA sequence: TGTGCCAGCAGCCAAAGCGGAAGCACAGATACGCAGTATTTT. This translates into CASSQSGSTDTQYF.

This sequence joins TRBV10-3 and TRBJ2-3; perhaps TRBD1 as D (5 bases). Germline V gene data show CDR1 as ENHRY and CDR2 as SYGVKD. This CDR3 comprises 15 residues. V shed 6 bases and J shed 0 bases, with 13 bases lying between them. The CDR3 loop is CAIRMTELSTDTQYF. CDR3 nucleotide sequence: TGTGCCATCAGGATGACAGAGCTTAGCACAGATACGCAGTATTTT.

The J gene is TRBJ2-7, the V gene TRBV28; unclear D gene. Germline assignment: CDR1 MDHEN and CDR2 SYDVKM. V gave up 5 bases and J gave up 4 bases, with 6 bases separating them. The CDR3 has 11 amino acids. CDR3 region: CASSQYYEQYF. In nucleotides, the CDR3 is TGTGCCAGCAGTCAGTATTACGAGCAGTACTTC.

This clone was seen only once. The chain joins TRBV7-2 to TRBJ2-7, with 14 nucleotides matching TRBD2. V shed 5 bases, J shed 3 bases, and the junction held 9 bases outside the gene matches. The CDR3 runs to 17 residues. Germline V gene data show CDR1 as SGHTA and CDR2 as FQGNSA. The CDR3 nucleotides read TGTGCCAGCAGCCGCACCGGGACTAGCGGGAGTGGCTACGAGCAGTACTTC. This translates into CASSRTGTSGSGYEQYF.

As concerns this clone: Different DNA sequences within this sample yield the same CDR3. V usage is TRBV6-5 and J usage is TRBJ1-1, with D hard to call. V was clipped by 7 bases and J by 0 bases, with 3 bases between them. CDR3 length: 11 amino acids. The germline V gene has CDR1 MNHEY and CDR2 SVGAGI. The CDR3 protein is CASKLNTEAFF. The CDR3 DNA reads TGTGCCAGCAAGCTGAACACTGAAGCTTTCTTT.

This chain links TRBV27 with TRBJ2-1, with TRBD1 matching 8 bases. Germline-derived CDR1 and CDR2 are MNHEY and SMNVEV (reference sequence). The V gene end was trimmed by 3 bases and the J gene end by 6 bases; junction bases not matched to a gene: 7. The CDR3 covers 15 residues. The CDR3 spells CASSFVGTGFNEQFF. The DNA of the CDR3 is TGTGCCAGCAGTTTTGTTGGGACAGGCTTCAATGAGCAGTTCTTC.

In DNA, the CDR3 is TGTGCCAGCAGCCAAGATCAGGGGACGTACACCGGGGAGCTGTTTTTT. The encoded protein is CASSQDQGTYTGELFF. This chain uses TRBV4-2 with TRBJ2-2, with D possibly TRBD1 on 6 matching bases. Trimming cost V 0 bases and J 3 bases, with 11 bases left between them. The CDR3 runs 16 residues. CDR1 is LGHNA and CDR2 is YNFKEQ in the germline V gene.

This clone was picked up one time. The gene calls are TRBV25-1 and TRBJ1-1; D not certain. This CDR3 comprises 14 residues. Germline loops: CDR1 MGHDK, CDR2 SYGVNS. Trimming left V 1 base short and J 3 bases short, with 9 bases between. Here the CDR3 reads CASSESGGDTEAFF. The CDR3 DNA reads as TGTGCCAGCAGTGAATCAGGAGGTGACACTGAAGCTTTCTTT.

The J gene is TRBJ2-7, the V gene TRBV19, with TRBD1 as a possible D gene (6 bases). Trimming left V 6 bases short and J 2 bases short, with 11 bases between. CDR3 size: 13 residues. Germline CDR1 is LNHDA and CDR2 is SQIVND (reference sequence). The CDR3 loop is CASSTQGTYEQYF. The DNA for the CDR3 is TGTGCCAGTAGCACGCAGGGGACCTACGAGCAGTACTTC.

V usage is TRBV19 and J usage is TRBJ2-1; 8 bases agree with TRBD2. CDR1 and CDR2 (germline): LNHDA, SQIVND (reference sequence). This CDR3 is 20 amino acids long. Trimming removed 0 bases from V and 0 bases from J; junction bases left unmatched: 13. Here the CDR3 reads CASSIDGAGARLSSYNEQFF. Here the CDR3 DNA reads TGTGCCAGTAGTATAGATGGAGCGGGAGCGCGGTTAAGCTCCTACAATGAGCAGTTCTTC.

The chain has TRBV27 and TRBJ1-5, with D uncertain. CDR3 length: 15 amino acids. Between the trimmed V and J ends, which lost 2 bases and 5 bases, there was a span of 13 bases. Germline values: CDR1 MNHEY, CDR2 SMNVEV (reference sequence). The CDR3 bases are TGTGCCAGCAGTTTAGGACGGCAGAGGGATCAGCCCCAGCATTTT. It encodes CASSLGRQRDQPQHF.

To note about this clone: Other DNA sequences of this sample code for an identical CDR3. This chain uses TRBV6-2 or TRBV6-3 with TRBJ1-5; possibly TRBD1 for D (5 bases). The CDR3 has 14 residues. Germline CDR1 reads MNHEY; CDR2 reads SVGEGT. V gave up 6 bases and J gave up 0 bases, with 9 bases separating them. CDR3 sequence reads: CASSPGGSNQPQHF. CDR3 nucleotide sequence: TGTGCCAGCAGCCCGGGGGGTAGCAATCAGCCCCAGCATTTT.

The chain couples TRBV27 to TRBJ1-4; 7 nucleotides match TRBD1. CDR1 and CDR2 (germline): MNHEY, SMNVEV (reference sequence). The CDR3 is 14 amino acids. The J segment lost 8 bases and the V segment lost 1 base, leaving 4 bases of the junction unmatched. For the CDR3, the DNA is TGTGCCAGCAGTTTATACAGGGGAGAGGAAAAACTGTTTTTT. It is translated as CASSLYRGEEKLFF.

The V and J genes are TRBV27 and TRBJ2-5, with 14 bases matching TRBD2. Trimming removed 5 bases from V and 5 bases from J; junction bases left unmatched: 7. The CDR3 has 16 amino acids. From germline, CDR1 is MNHEY and CDR2 SMNVEV (reference sequence). The DNA for the CDR3 is TGTGCCAGCAGTCAGACTAGCGGGAGGGCCGCGGAGACCCAGTACTTC. Protein sequence: CASSQTSGRAAETQYF.

This clone has more than one count but fewer than ten. The sample carries other DNA sequences with the same CDR3. The rearrangement links TRBV27 to TRBJ1-5; weak D call: TRBD1 (6 bases). The CDR3 has 14 amino acids. Trimming shortened V by 3 bases and J by 7 bases, and 13 bases separated the two germline ends. The V gene's germline CDR1 is MNHEY and CDR2 SMNVEV (reference sequence). The CDR3 bases are TGTGCCAGCAGTTTCGGCAGGGGTGACCAGCCCCAGCATTTT. Its protein product is CASSFGRGDQPQHF.

The chain recombines TRBV6-4 with TRBJ2-1; perhaps TRBD2 as D (5 bases). Germline V gene lookup returns CDR1 MRHNA and CDR2 SNTAGT. The V end was cut by 2 bases, the J end by 5 bases, with 13 bases between. CDR3 size: 15 residues. CDR3 DNA sequence: TGTGCCAGCAGTGACCGCCCGGAGGCCCACAATGAGCAGTTCTTC. Encoded protein: CASSDRPEAHNEQFF.